Sequencing of this T cell receptor beta chain was carried out in a study of T cells in localized non-small cell lung cancer. This table comes from immunoSEQ multiplex PCR, and its TCRdb copy is limited to in-frame clones, with some not included. Of some 22,000 clones detected, roughly nine tenths appear once; the ten largest clones hold 25% to 30%. This clone was recorded once. The ends lost 6 bases at V and 4 bases at J; junction bases unmatched: 6. The germline gives CDR1 SGDLS, CDR2 YYNGEE. The CDR3 spans 14 residues. The chain couples TRBV9 to TRBJ2-5; 10 nucleotides agree with TRBD2. The sequence came from a male donor older than 55 with stage I squamous cell lung carcinoma. The sequenced sample was peripheral blood, obtained before any cancer treatment. CDR3 region: CASTSGRAGETQYF. CDR3 DNA sequence: TGTGCCAGCACAAGCGGGAGGGCCGGAGAGACCCAGTACTTC.